This T cell receptor beta chain was identified in a study of shared clonotypes between healthy human individuals. Sequencing used immunoSEQ multiplex PCR; TCRdb keeps in-frame clones, though not all of them. There are approximately 1.1 million clones in the sample; around 78% occur only once, and 0.4% to 0.55% lies in the top ten. This clone came up a few times. Trimming stripped 4 bases from V and 9 bases from J, with 20 bases between. CDR3 size: 14 residues. Germline V gives CDR1 SGHRS, CDR2 YFSETQ. The V and J genes are TRBV5-1 and TRBJ2-7; a weak D match, TRBD1 (6 bases). Sequencing was performed on memory CD4+ T cells from PBMCs. Subset of the sample: CD45RA-negative fraction. The clonotype originates from a man between 18 and 35 years old in good health. Some clones in this sample may be carry-over from other donors' samples. CDR3 in DNA: TGCGCCAGCAGCCTCGACAGGTCGGAATTAGGGCAGTACTTC. Translated: CASSLDRSELGQYF.